The entry below describes one T cell receptor beta chain. Antigen unknown. Per germline, CDR1 SGDLS and CDR2 YYNGEE. This CDR3 is 14 amino acids long. Trimming took 4 bases from V and 0 from J, leaving 10 bases between them. This sample was included in a study of blood T cells in healthy people across ages. Study outcomes and limitations: Age advanced and TCR beta diversity per million T cells fell, roughly linearly.

Using a J-beta primer mix together with a sample-barcoded 5' primer, a second PCR was run for about 7 to 12 cycles. From the 5' RACE reads, TCRdb called clonotypes with MiXCR, one entry per CDR3 protein. This sample has fewer than 1,000,000 distinct CDR3 sequences, with around 43% found just once. This chain connects TRBV9 to TRBJ1-2; D gene unclear. The sequence was obtained from a man aged 55 to 70 in good health. The sequencing input was blood. The CDR3 reads CASSLRQANYGYTF. The CDR3 region has the DNA TGTGCCAGCAGCCTCCGACAAGCTAACTATGGCTACACCTTC.